Sequencing of this T cell receptor (beta chain) was carried out in a study of T-cell memory formation after mild COVID-19. The CDR3 sequence is 15 residues long. Trimming took 5 bases from V and 0 from J, leaving 14 bases between them. Germline loops: CDR1 SGHVS, CDR2 FQNEAQ. cDNA libraries for TCR alpha and TCR beta, carrying sample barcodes and UMIs, came from 5'RACE with constant-segment primers. Via MiXCR, TCRdb re-called the 5' RACE reads, giving one row per CDR3 protein. The table shows under 550,000 distinct CDR3 sequences, with 18% occurring only once. The receptor comes from an adult woman who had mild COVID-19 (a few samples of this study predate the infection). Cell type and time point are not known. The genes are TRBV7-8 and TRBJ2-7; either TRBD1 or TRBD2 may fit D (5 bases each). Sequenced material: PBMCs or a T cell subset sorted from them (not recorded which). CDR3 nucleotide sequence: TGTGCCAGCAGCCCCGGGACGATGAGCTCCTACGAGCAGTACTTC. This codes for CASSPGTMSSYEQYF.